The T cell receptor (beta chain) described here comes from a study of early T cells in non-severe SARS-CoV-2 infection. Whole-study context: Whole-blood bulk RNA, unsorted, was sequenced, and chains were unpaired.

Study-wide points: VDJdb matches were skewed toward anti-spike CD8 T cell responses.

Individual cDNA molecules received unique molecular identifiers. One entry per CDR3 protein results from TCRdb running MiXCR on the 5' RACE reads. The table lists roughly 71,000 distinct CDR3 sequences, about 12% of them singletons, with over 4% in the top ten. This clonotype showed up many times. No antigen is known for it. The germline V gene has CDR1 WNHNN and CDR2 SYGVQD (reference sequence). V was clipped by 0 bases and J by 9 bases; unmatched bases: 7. This CDR3 comprises 16 residues. This receptor was identified in an adult who was a healthcare worker with PCR-confirmed SARS-CoV-2 infection or an uninfected control (not recorded which). The sample consisted of whole blood. The J gene is TRBJ2-1, the V gene TRBV10-1; 11 bases match TRBD2. The CDR3 region has the DNA TGCGCCAGCAGTGAGTCTCTAGCGGGGGGTCCCGGTGAGCAGTTCTTC. This encodes CASSESLAGGPGEQFF.